This T cell receptor (beta chain) derives from a study of blood T cell repertoires in COVID-19. About the research overall: Sources were T cells, B-cell-depleted T cells, or PBMCs; the material itself was cDNA or gDNA.

This clone was found once. As originally analysed: From reference gene primer amplification, estimates of nucleated cell counts were derived. TCRdb's copy holds only in-frame clones and misses some; the assay was immunoSEQ multiplex PCR. V, J and clone size were drawn from that table, and D and trimming were deduced from the DNA. Altogether more than 200,000 clones are present, roughly 80% being singletons, with the ten largest covering approximately 5%. Looked up from germline, CDR1 is MDHEN and CDR2 is SYDVKM. The CDR3 length is 15 residues. V lost 5 bases and J lost 0, with 8 bases in between. This sequence was found in a woman at least 80 years old with active or convalescent COVID-19. The sequenced sample was peripheral blood. The chain employs TRBV28 and TRBJ2-6; no firm D call. In DNA form, the CDR3 reads TGTGCCAGCAGTCCGACTCTCTCTGGGGCCAACGTCCTGACTTTC. This codes for CASSPTLSGANVLTF.